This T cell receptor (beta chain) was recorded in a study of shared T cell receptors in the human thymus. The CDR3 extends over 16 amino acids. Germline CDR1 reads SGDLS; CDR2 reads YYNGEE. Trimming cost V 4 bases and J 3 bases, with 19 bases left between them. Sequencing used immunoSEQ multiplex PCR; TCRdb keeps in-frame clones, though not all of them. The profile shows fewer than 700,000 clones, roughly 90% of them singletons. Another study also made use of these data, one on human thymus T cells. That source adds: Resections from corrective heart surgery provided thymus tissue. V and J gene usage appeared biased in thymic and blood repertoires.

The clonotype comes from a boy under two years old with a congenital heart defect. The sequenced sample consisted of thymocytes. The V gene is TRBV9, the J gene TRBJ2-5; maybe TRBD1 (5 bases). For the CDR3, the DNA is TGTGCCAGCAGCCCCTTCCTCAGGGTATCCGAAGAGACCCAGTACTTC. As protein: CASSPFLRVSEETQYF. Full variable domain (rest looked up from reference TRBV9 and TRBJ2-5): DSGVTQTPKHLITATGQRVTLRCSPRSGDLSVYWYQQSLDQGLQFLIQYYNGEERAKGNILERFSAQQFPDLHSELNLSSLELGDSALYFCASSPFLRVSEETQYFGPGTRLLVL.